This T cell receptor beta chain was sequenced in a study of cytomegalovirus exposure and HLA in healthy donors. Overall study: An early data release held 79 million or so unique TCRs from HLA-typed donors.

Per germline, CDR1 SNHLY and CDR2 FYNNEI. This CDR3 has 11 amino acids. V lost 9 bases and J lost 9; bases outside the gene matches: 5. The study ran its PCR with 60 Vbeta and 13 Jbeta primers. Assay used: immunoSEQ multiplex PCR; TCRdb lists only in-frame clones, some missing. The sample has 100,000 to 120,000 clones, 82% seen once. General study findings and limits: With further analysis later on, most CMV-associated TCR beta chains appeared HLA-restricted. In an earlier analysis, in around 590 donors, most V segments appeared productive either ~90% or ~30% of the time. Sequences of the TCR beta chain were said to predict the HLA-A and HLA-B alleles of most subjects accurately.

Notes on this clone: Its antigen is currently unknown.

The genes are TRBV2 and TRBJ2-1; TRBD2 matches at 7 bases. The sequencing sample was made of PBMCs. This sequence originates from a woman aged 18-35 years in good health and CMV-seronegative. The DNA of the CDR3 is TGTGCCAGTCTCTCGGGAGGTGAGCAGTTCTTC. It codes for CASLSGGEQFF.